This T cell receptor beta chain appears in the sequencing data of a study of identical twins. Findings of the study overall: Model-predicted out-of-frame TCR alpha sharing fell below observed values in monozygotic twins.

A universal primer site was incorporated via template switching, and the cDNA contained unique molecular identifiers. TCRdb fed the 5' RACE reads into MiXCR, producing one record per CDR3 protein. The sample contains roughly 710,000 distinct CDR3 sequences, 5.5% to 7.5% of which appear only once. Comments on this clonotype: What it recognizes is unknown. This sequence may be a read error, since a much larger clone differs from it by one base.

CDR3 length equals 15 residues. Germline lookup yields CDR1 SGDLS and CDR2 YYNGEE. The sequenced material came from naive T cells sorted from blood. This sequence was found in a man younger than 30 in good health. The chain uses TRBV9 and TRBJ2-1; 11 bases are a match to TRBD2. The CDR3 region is CPSSARLAGRDEQFF. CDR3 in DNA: TGTCCCAGCAGCGCGAGACTAGCGGGACGGGATGAGCAGTTCTTC.